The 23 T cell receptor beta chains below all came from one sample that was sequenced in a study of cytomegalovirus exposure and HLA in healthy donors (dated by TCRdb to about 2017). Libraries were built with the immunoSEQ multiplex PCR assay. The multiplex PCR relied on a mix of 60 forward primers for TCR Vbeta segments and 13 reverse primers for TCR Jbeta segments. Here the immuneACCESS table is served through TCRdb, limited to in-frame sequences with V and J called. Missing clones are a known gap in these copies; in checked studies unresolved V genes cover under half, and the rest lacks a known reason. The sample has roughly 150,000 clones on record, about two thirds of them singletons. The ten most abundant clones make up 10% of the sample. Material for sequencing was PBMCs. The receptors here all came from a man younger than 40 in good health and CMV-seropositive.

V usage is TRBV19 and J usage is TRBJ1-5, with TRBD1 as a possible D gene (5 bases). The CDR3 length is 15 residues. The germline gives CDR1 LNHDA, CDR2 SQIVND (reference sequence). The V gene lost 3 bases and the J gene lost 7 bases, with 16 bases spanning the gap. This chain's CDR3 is CASSIFWGGRQPQHF. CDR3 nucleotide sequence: TGTGCCAGTAGTATCTTTTGGGGGGGAAGGCAGCCCCAGCATTTT.

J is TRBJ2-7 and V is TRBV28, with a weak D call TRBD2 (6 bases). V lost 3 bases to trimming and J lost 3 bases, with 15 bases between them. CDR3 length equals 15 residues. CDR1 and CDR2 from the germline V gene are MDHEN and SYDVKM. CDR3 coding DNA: TGTGCCAGCAGTTTCAGTCTAGCGAAAAACTACGAGCAGTACTTC. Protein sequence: CASSFSLAKNYEQYF.

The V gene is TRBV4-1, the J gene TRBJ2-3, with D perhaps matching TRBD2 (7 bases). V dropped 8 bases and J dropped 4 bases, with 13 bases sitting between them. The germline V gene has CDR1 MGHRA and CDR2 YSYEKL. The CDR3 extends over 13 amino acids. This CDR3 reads CASRGAGPDTQYF. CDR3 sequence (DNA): TGCGCCAGCCGGGGGGCAGGGCCAGATACGCAGTATTTT.

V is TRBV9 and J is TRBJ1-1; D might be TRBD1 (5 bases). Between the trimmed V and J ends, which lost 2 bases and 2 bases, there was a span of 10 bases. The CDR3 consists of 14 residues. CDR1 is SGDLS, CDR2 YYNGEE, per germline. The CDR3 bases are TGTGCCAGCAGCGTTAGGTGGGGCAACACTGAAGCTTTCTTT. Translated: CASSVRWGNTEAFF.

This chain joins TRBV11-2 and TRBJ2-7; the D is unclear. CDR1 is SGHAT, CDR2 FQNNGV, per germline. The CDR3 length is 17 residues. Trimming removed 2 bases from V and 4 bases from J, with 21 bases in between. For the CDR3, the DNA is TGTGCCAGCAGCTTAAATTTCGGGTACTCCGCCACTTACGAGCAGTACTTC. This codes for CASSLNFGYSATYEQYF.

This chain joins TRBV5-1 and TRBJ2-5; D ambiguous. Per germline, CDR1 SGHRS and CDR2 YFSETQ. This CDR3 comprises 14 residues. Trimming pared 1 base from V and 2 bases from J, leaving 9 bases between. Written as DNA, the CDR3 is TGCGCCAGCAGCTTGAGTAGCACTCAAGAGACCCAGTACTTC. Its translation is CASSLSSTQETQYF.

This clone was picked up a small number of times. The CDR3, as DNA: TGTGCCAGCAGATCCGTCTCACTAGCGGGAGACTTAGAAGAGACCCAGTACTTC. Its translation is CASRSVSLAGDLEETQYF. The chain combines TRBV27 with TRBJ2-5; 11 nucleotides agree with TRBD2. The CDR3 is 18 residues long. V dropped 6 bases and J dropped 3; count of bases not matched to a gene: 15. The germline CDR1 and CDR2 sequences are MNHEY and SMNVEV (reference sequence).

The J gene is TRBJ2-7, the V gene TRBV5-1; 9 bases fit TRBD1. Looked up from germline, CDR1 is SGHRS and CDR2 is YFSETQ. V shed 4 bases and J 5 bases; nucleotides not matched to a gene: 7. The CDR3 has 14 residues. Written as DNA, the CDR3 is TGCGCCAGCAGCCACGGGACAGGGAGCGACGAGCAGTACTTC. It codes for CASSHGTGSDEQYF.

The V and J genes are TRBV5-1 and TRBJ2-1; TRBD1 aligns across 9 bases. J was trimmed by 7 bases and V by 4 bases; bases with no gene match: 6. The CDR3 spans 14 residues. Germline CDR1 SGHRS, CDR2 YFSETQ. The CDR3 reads CASSGTGRLNEQFF. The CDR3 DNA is TGCGCCAGCAGCGGGACAGGGAGACTGAATGAGCAGTTCTTC.

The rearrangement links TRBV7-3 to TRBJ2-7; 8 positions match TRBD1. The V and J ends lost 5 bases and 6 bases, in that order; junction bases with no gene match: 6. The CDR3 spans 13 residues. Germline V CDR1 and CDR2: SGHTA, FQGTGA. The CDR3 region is CASSTDRGTEQYF. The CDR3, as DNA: TGTGCCAGCAGCACCGACAGGGGAACCGAGCAGTACTTC.

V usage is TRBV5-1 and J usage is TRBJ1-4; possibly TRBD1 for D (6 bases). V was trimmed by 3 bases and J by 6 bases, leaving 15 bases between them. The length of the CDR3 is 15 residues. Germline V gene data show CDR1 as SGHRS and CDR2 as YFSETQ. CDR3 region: CASSWTGTRDEKLFF. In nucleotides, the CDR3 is TGCGCCAGCAGCTGGACCGGGACAAGGGATGAAAAACTGTTTTTT.

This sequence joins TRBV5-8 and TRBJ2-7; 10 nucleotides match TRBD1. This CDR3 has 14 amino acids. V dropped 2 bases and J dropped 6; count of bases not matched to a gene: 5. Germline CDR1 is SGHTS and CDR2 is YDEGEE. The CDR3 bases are TGTGCCAGCAGCTTCGACAGGGGGCTGGGCGAGCAGTACTTC. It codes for CASSFDRGLGEQYF.

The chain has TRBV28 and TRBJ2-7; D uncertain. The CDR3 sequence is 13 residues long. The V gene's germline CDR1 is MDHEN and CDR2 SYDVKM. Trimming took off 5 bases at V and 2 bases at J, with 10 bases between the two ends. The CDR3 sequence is CASSPQVPYEQYF. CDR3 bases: TGTGCCAGCAGTCCGCAGGTTCCCTACGAGCAGTACTTC.

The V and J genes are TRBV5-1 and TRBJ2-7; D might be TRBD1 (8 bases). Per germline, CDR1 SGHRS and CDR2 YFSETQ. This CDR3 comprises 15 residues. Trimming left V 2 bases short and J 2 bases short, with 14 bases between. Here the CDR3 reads CASSLQGGSAYEQYF. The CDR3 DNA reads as TGCGCCAGCAGCTTACAGGGGGGGAGTGCCTACGAGCAGTACTTC.

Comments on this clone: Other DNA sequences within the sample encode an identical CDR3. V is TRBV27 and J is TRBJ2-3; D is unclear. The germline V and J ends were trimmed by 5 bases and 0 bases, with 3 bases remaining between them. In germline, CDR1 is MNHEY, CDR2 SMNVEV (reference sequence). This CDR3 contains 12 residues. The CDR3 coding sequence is TGTGCCAGCAGTCCTAGCACAGATACGCAGTATTTT. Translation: CASSPSTDTQYF.

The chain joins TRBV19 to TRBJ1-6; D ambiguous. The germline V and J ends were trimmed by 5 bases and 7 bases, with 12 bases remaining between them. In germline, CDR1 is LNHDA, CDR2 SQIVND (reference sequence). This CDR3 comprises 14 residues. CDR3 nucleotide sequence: TGTGCCAGTAGTCGGGGTGAGAAAAATTCACCCCTCCACTTT. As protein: CASSRGEKNSPLHF. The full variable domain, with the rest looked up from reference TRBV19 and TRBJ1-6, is DGGITQSPKYLFRKEGQNVTLSCEQNLNHDAMYWYRQDPGQGLRLIYYSQIVNDFQKGDIAEGYSVSREKKESFPLTVTSAQKNPTAFYLCASSRGEKNSPLHFGNGTRLTVT.

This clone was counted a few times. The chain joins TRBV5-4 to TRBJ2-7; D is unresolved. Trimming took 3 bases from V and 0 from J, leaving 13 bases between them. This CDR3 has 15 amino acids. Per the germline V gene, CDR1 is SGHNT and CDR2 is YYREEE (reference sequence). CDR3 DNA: TGTGCCAGCAGCTCCGACTTATTAGTCTCCTACGAGCAGTACTTC. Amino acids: CASSSDLLVSYEQYF.

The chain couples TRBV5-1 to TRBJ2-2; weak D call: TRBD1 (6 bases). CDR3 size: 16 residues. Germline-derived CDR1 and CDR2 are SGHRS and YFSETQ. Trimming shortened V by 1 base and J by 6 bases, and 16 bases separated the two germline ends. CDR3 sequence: CASSLSPGADAGELFF. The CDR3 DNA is TGCGCCAGCAGCTTGTCCCCAGGGGCTGACGCCGGGGAGCTGTTTTTT. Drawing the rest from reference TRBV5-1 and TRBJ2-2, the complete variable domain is KAGVTQTPRYLIKTRGQQVTLSCSPISGHRSVSWYQQTPGQGLQFLFEYFSETQRNKGNFPGRFSGRQFSNSRSEMNVSTLELGDSALYLCASSLSPGADAGELFFGEGSRLTVL.

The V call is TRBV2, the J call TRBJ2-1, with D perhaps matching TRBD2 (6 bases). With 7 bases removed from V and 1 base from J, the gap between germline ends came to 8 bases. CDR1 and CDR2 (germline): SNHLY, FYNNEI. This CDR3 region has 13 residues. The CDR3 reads CASTRGSYNEQFF. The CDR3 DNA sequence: TGTGCCAGCACCCGGGGGTCCTACAATGAGCAGTTCTTC.

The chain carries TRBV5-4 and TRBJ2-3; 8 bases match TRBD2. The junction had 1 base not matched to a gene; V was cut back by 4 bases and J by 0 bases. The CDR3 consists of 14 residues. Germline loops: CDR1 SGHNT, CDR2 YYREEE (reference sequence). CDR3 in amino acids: CASSRGGSTDTQYF. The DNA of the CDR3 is TGTGCCAGCAGCCGGGGGGGCAGCACAGATACGCAGTATTTT.

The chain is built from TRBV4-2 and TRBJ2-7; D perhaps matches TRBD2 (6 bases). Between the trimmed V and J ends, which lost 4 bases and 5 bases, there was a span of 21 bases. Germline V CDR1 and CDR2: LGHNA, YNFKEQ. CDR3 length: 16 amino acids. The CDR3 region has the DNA TGTGCCAGCAGCCGGGGAATCGGCGGGGTGGCCCACGAGCAGTACTTC. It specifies CASSRGIGGVAHEQYF.

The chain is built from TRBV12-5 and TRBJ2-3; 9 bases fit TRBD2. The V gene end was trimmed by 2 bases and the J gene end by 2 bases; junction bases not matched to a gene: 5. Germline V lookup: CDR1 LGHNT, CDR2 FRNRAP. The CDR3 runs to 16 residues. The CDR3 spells CASGLPSGNLTDTQYF. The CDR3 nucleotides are TGTGCTAGTGGTTTGCCTAGCGGGAACCTCACAGATACGCAGTATTTT. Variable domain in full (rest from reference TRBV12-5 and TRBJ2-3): DARVTQTPRHKVTEMGQEVTMRCQPILGHNTVFWYRQTMMQGLELLAYFRNRAPLDDSGMPKDRFSAEMPDATLATLKIQPSEPRDSAVYFCASGLPSGNLTDTQYFGPGTRLTVL.

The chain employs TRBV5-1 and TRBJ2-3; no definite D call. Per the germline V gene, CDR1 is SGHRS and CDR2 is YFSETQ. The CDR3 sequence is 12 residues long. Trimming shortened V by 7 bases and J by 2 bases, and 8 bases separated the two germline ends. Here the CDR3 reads CASSTYTDTQYF. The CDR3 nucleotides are TGCGCCAGCTCTACGTACACAGATACGCAGTATTTT.